This T cell receptor beta chain was retrieved from a study of cytomegalovirus exposure and HLA in healthy donors. The V gene's germline CDR1 is SGHTA and CDR2 FQGNSA. The CDR3 spans 16 residues. V lost 0 bases, J lost 13 bases, and 22 bases lay in between. 13 Jbeta primers and 60 Vbeta primers were used for the PCR. TCRdb's copy holds only in-frame clones and misses some; the assay was immunoSEQ multiplex PCR. The sample consists of 150,000 or so clones, about two thirds of them appearing once. Sample: PBMCs. The chain joins TRBV7-2 to TRBJ2-1, with D possibly matching TRBD2 (6 bases). This receptor was taken from a woman in her late teens or twenties in good health and CMV-seronegative. CDR3 amino acids: CASSLARGRAQGFQFF. The DNA for the CDR3 is TGTGCCAGCAGCTTAGCGCGGGGTCGGGCTCAGGGCTTTCAGTTCTTC.